This T cell receptor beta chain was found in a study of OX40 agonist ivuxolimab in advanced cancers. For the study at large: Prior anti-PD-1, anti-PD-L1 or anti-CTLA-4 therapy was allowed; 40% had some.

Repertoires were generated with immunoSEQ multiplex PCR, while TCRdb's copy carries only in-frame clones and drops some. The data show 50,000 to 75,000 clones, 85% to 90% seen once. Comment on this clone: Its cognate antigen is unknown.

V was clipped by 0 bases and J by 5 bases, with 5 bases between them. Germline assignment: CDR1 WSHSY and CDR2 SAAADI. The CDR3 is 12 residues long. Whole-study findings and limits: CD8+ T cells showed, on average, more clonal expansion than CD4+ cells. The authors did not determine the antigen specificity of the expanded peripheral T cells. Clonal expansion was seen in CD4+ and CD8+ blood T cells by week 6 at 0.1 to 3.0 mg/kg.

The V and J genes are TRBV10-2 and TRBJ2-7; no firm D call. Sequenced material: CD4+ or CD8+ T cells sorted from blood, taken in a trial of the OX40 agonist ivuxolimab. The sequence derives from an adult with an advanced solid tumor such as melanoma, head and neck, liver or kidney cancer. Written as DNA, the CDR3 is TGCGCCAGCAGTGAGTCGCTCCACGAGCAGTACTTC. It codes for CASSESLHEQYF.